This entry is about one T cell receptor (beta chain). Its antigen remains unidentified. The input lacks base qualities; no much larger clone sits a single base away. These data are taken from a study of cytomegalovirus exposure and HLA in healthy donors (dated by TCRdb to about 2017). In terms of the full investigation: An earlier analysis of 587 of the donors reported about 250 Gb of sequence data and roughly 100 million unique TCR beta sequences from about 200 million T cells. Of the roughly 390 genotyped donors, 81% were placed in the genetic ancestry cluster associated with self-reported Caucasian donors. Every repertoire in the discovery cohort had been generated on one and the same sequencing platform. Four to six DR-DQ haplotypes were handled as single units for association and clustering, since linkage in the cohort was strong. A later analysis re-analyzed previously published TCR beta repertoires from 500 to 700 donors and added high-resolution HLA genotyping to study TCR occurrence patterns. An early release covering around 630 HLA-typed donors comprised 300 to 350 gigabases of sequencing data and 85 million or so unique TCR sequences. A separate validation cohort of over 95 different subjects was used in addition to the approximately 640-subject first cohort. A later genetic analysis used genome-wide SNP genotypes for about 65% of the 666 donors, treating that subset as a discovery cohort. High-throughput TCR immunosequencing, statistical association of individual TCRs with disease status, and machine learning were combined to predict cytomegalovirus infection status. In the later analysis, no new phenotypic data were used to find candidate immune exposures; instead, reliance was placed on TCR beta sequences and their occurrence across donors. An earlier analysis of some 600 of the donors applied high-throughput TCR beta sequencing to assess whether each TCR beta V gene segment acted as functional or pseudogenic. Donor age, sex, ethnicity and CMV serostatus were compiled together with the repertoire data. The study aimed to test whether signatures of past pathogen exposure could be identified by cataloging public T cell receptors. The T cell repertoires of under 750 subjects were profiled by immunosequencing and related to cytomegalovirus serostatus. HLA typing included class I and class II loci at four-digit resolution. Among roughly 400 genotyped donors of the cohort, an average of roughly 230,000 unique TCR beta nucleotide sequences was sequenced per donor, of which about 19% were non-productive. Typing coverage varied by locus: roughly 629-640 donors for A, B, C, DRB1 and DQB1; 500 to 550 for DQA1; more than 600 for DPA1; 450 to 480 for DPB1.

Library construction relied on the immunoSEQ multiplex PCR assay. The multiplex PCR relied on a mix of 60 forward primers for TCR Vbeta segments and 13 reverse primers for TCR Jbeta segments. The CDR3 region of rearranged TCR beta genes was amplified from genomic DNA by a multiplex PCR assay. The amplified TCR beta libraries were sequenced on the Illumina HiSeq System as 87-base-pair reads. Processing in the source paper ran as follows. Across the 600 to 700 repertoires, a later analysis counted some 81 million unique TCR beta chains, 9 million to 14 million of which were shared by at least two donors. To remove PCR and sequencing errors, raw reads were error-corrected and collapsed into unique sequences using a nearest-neighbor algorithm that merged closely related sequences. To assign V, D and J gene segments, CDR3 sequences were aligned to IMGT reference sequences. For a sequence to be retained, a match of at least six nucleotides was required to both a V gene segment and a J gene segment. Rearrangements were called productive when the CDR3 lacked stop codons and stayed in frame with V and J; all others were non-productive. Following IMGT convention, CDR3 was defined as the stretch from the second conserved V-encoded cysteine to the conserved J-encoded phenylalanine. The earlier analysis of about 590 of the donors excluded sequences that lacked an unambiguous match to a single V gene segment. An earlier analysis of approximately 590 of the donors called V segments functional above 56.7% productive rearrangements and segregating when the between-donor standard deviation exceeded 5%. A statistical classification framework was built for diagnosing cytomegalovirus status from the catalog of TCR beta chain sequences. A later analysis assigned V and J genes by comparing TCR nucleotide sequences with IMGT/GENE-DB human TR gene sequences. A later analysis assigned CDR3 sequences and most-parsimonious VDJ recombination scenarios with the TCRdist pipeline. In a later analysis, each TCR beta chain was defined by its CDR3 amino acid sequence together with its V-gene family, and reads lacking a unique V-gene family were excluded. In a later analysis, fewer than 650 highly shared, low-generation-probability nucleotide sequences were removed to address suspected cross-contamination and a sequencing artifact. For each public chain, a later analysis derived a clonal expansion index from normalized ranks of inferred template counts within each repertoire. In a later analysis, generation probabilities were computed using a VDJ recombination model fitted to out-of-frame rearrangements, and the results were checked against IGoR. A later analysis scored TCR-TCR, TCR-HLA and TCR-CMV co-occurrence with hypergeometric tests, applying a repertoire-size bias correction to TCR pairs. In a later analysis, false discovery rates were estimated by permuting HLA or CMV assignments 20 times. In a later analysis, co-occurring TCRs were grouped using DBSCAN, and TCRdist sequence similarity was added for clustering within HLA-allele-positive subsets. Repertoires with fewer than 30,000 or more than 120,000 public chains were left out of co-occurrence clustering, as were about five repertoires with anomalous nucleotide sharing. TCRdb carries this immuneACCESS record with in-frame sequences only. Its versions omit some clonotypes, under half of them owing to an unresolved V gene in the studies checked, with the rest unexplained. The V and J calls and clone size come from that table; D and trimming were worked out from the DNA. This sample has over 95,000 clones in its table, and about 75% of those were observed once. Of the sample, 12% is held by the ten largest clones.

The CDR3 runs 12 amino acids, cysteine and phenylalanine included. CDR3 DNA only is kept here, 36 bases in frame from base 1. From the germline V gene (reference sequence), CDR1 is SEHNR and CDR2 is FQNEAQ. The junction shows trimming of 2 bases on V and 3 bases on J, plus 5 bases between the germline ends. The cohort was made up of 666 healthy bone marrow donors. At the time of sampling, every cohort member was nominally healthy, though immune exposures that went unrecorded were likely present. The donor was CMV seropositive and was included in the group of 300 or so seropositive cohort members. A peripheral blood sample was provided by each donor, and peripheral blood mononuclear cells were used for TCR beta sequencing. The Qiagen DNeasy Blood Extraction Kit was used to extract genomic DNA from the blood cell samples. Points the paper makes about the study in general: In a later genetic analysis, fewer N-insertions in productive TCRs were reported among donors in an Asian-associated ancestry cluster than the roughly 700-donor mean. Because counts were too low, approximately 18 rarely observed V segments, including chromosome 9 orphons, were excluded from the earlier analysis of some 590 of the donors. Most TCR sequences were seen in very few donors, while some public TCRs were found in many individuals. Some IMGT-functional V segments, including TRBV6-2 and TRBV6-3, could not be distinguished by the 87-base-pair reads and were therefore excluded. In a later analysis, HLA-associated TCR beta chains showed more clonal expansion and lower generation probabilities than non-associated chains that were equally common. According to a later analysis, most CMV-associated TCR beta chains appeared to be HLA-restricted, and the HLA associations seemed to be driven largely by CMV exposure. A total of some 180 TCR beta chains were listed by the study as associated with cytomegalovirus. In vitro tests confirmed that a few of the cytomegalovirus-associated TCR beta chains recognize cytomegalovirus antigens. In a later genetic analysis, a missense DCLRE1C variant was associated with V-gene and J-gene trimming of TCR beta chains, and the association was replicated in an independent cohort. Presence/absence analyses assumed roughly uniform sequencing depth across donors, an assumption that may not hold. Strong co-occurrence of HLA alleles, especially DR and DQ, made assigning TCR associations to individual alleles difficult. A group of highly shared sequence variants was considered likely to be a technical artifact of the sequencing pipeline. The cohort was sequenced for TCR beta chains only, and without alpha or paired-chain data the features that could be detected were limited. It was suggested by the authors that the approach could potentially be generalized to other disease states and immunological phenotypes. According to a later analysis, TCR association rates differed among HLA loci, with DRB1 alleles showing the most associated TCRs and HLA-C alleles showing the fewest. For the cohort, immune exposure information was limited to CMV serostatus. Broadly in line with IMGT annotations, most TCR beta V segments showed up in productive rearrangements about 87% or about 30% of the time in an earlier analysis of some 590 of the donors. Linkage disequilibrium might explain the correlated functional status among segregating V segments, but an unknown experimental factor could not be excluded. Because some donors lacked HLA typing at each locus, the association tests relied only on the typed subset. A further reported finding was that TCR beta sequences accurately predicted the HLA-A and HLA-B alleles for most subjects in the first cohort. Several of the top co-occurrence clusters appeared to be linked to parvovirus B19, influenza, CMV and Epstein-Barr virus, according to a later analysis. In both the original and validation cohorts, the classifier was reported to diagnose cytomegalovirus status with high specificity and sensitivity. In a later analysis, over 15,000 TCR beta sequences were associated with specific HLA alleles at a false discovery rate of 0.05.

This clonotype was sampled from a woman aged 40 to 55 in good health and CMV-seropositive. The V gene is TRBV7-9 and the J gene is TRBJ2-7; the D segment cannot be called with confidence. Sample: PBMCs. The CDR3 region: CASSLSRYEQYF. The DNA is as follows: TGTGCCAGCAGCTTAAGCCGCTACGAGCAGTACTTC.